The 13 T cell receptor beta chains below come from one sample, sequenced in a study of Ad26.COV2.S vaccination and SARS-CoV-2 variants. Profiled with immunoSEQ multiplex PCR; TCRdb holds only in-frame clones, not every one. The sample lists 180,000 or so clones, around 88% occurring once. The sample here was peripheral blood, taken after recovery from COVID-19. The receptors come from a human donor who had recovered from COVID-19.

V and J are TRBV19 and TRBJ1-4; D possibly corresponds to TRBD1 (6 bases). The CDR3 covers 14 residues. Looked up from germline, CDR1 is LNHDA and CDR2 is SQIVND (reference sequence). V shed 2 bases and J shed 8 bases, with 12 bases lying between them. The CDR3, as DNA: TGTGCCAGTAGTATATTGGACAGCGGAGAAAAACTGTTTTTT. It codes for CASSILDSGEKLFF.

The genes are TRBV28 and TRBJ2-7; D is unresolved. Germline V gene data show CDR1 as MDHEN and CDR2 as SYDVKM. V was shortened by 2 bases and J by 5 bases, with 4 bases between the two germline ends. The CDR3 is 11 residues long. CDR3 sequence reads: CASSLVDEQYF. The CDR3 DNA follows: TGTGCCAGCAGTTTAGTGGACGAGCAGTACTTC.

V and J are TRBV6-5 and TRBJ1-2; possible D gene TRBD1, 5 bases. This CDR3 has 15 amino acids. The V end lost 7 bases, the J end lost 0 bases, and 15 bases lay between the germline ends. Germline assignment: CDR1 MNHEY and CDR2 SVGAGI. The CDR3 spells CASNPRDGSNYGYTF. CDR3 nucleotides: TGTGCCAGCAACCCCCGGGACGGGTCTAACTATGGCTACACCTTC.

The CDR3 coding sequence is TGTGCCAGCAGCCAATCGGGAGTTCAGCCCCAGCATTTT. It specifies CASSQSGVQPQHF. This chain links TRBV16 with TRBJ1-5, with D uncertain. The CDR3 is 13 residues long. Trimming removed 0 bases at V and 6 bases at J, with 6 bases between. CDR1 and CDR2 (germline): KGHSY, FQNENV.

The CDR3 region is CASSLAFGTDTQYF. The DNA for the CDR3 is TGTGCCAGCAGCTTAGCTTTTGGCACAGATACGCAGTATTTT. The chain recombines TRBV7-8 with TRBJ2-3; D is ambiguous. The CDR3 runs 14 residues. The germline V gene has CDR1 SGHVS and CDR2 FQNEAQ. Trimming shortened V by 0 bases and J by 1 base, and 5 bases separated the two germline ends.

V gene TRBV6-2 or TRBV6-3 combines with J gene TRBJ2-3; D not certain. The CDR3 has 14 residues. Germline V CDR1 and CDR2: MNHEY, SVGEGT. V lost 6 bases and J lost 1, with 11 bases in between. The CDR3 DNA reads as TGTGCCAGCAGCCACCTATGGGGCACAGATACGCAGTATTTT. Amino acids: CASSHLWGTDTQYF.

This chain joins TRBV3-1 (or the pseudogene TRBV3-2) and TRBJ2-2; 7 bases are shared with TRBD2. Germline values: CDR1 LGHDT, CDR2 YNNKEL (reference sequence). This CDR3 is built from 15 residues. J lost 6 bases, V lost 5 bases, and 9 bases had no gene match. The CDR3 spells CASSLVAGVAGELFF. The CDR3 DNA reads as TGTGCCAGCAGCTTGGTCGCGGGGGTCGCCGGGGAGCTGTTTTTT.

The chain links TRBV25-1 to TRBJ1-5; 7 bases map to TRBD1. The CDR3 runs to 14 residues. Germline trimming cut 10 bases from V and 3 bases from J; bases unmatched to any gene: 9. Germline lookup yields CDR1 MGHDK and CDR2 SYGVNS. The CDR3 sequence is CATSDRVNNQPQHF. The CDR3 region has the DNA TGTGCCACTTCAGACAGGGTAAACAATCAGCCCCAGCATTTT.

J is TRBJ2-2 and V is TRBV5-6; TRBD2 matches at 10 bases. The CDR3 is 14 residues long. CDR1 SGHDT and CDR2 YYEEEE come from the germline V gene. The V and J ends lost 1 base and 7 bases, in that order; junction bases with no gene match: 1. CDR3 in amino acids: CASSLPSGGGELFF. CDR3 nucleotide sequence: TGTGCCAGCAGCTTGCCTAGCGGGGGCGGGGAGCTGTTTTTT.

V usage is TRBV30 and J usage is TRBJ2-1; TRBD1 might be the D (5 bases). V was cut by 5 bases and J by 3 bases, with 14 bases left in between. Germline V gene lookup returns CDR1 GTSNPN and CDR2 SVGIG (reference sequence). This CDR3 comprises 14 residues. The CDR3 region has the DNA TGTGCCTGGGATTACAAGACAGTCTACAATGAGCAGTTCTTC. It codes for CAWDYKTVYNEQFF.

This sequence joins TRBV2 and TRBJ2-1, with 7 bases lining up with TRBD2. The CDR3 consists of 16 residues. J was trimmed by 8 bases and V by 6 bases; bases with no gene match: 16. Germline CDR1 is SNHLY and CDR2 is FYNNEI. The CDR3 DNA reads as TGTGCCAGCAGGGGGACTAACGGGGGATCCAAGTATGAGCAGTTCTTC. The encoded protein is CASRGTNGGSKYEQFF.

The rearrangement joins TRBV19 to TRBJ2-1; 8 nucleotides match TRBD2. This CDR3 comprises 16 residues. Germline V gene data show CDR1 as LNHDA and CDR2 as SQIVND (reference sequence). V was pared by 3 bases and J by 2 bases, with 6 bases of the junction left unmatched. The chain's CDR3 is CASSIGREGPYNEQFF. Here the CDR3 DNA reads TGTGCCAGTAGTATTGGACGGGAGGGACCCTACAATGAGCAGTTCTTC. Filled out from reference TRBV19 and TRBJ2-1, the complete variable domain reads DGGITQSPKYLFRKEGQNVTLSCEQNLNHDAMYWYRQDPGQGLRLIYYSQIVNDFQKGDIAEGYSVSREKKESFPLTVTSAQKNPTAFYLCASSIGREGPYNEQFFGPGTRLTVL.

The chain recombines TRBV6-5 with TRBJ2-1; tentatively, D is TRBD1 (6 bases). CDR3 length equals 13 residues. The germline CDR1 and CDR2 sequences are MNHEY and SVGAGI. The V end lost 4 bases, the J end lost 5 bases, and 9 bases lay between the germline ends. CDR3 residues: CASSSWTDNEQFF. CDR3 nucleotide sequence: TGTGCCAGCAGTTCGTGGACAGACAATGAGCAGTTCTTC.